The 20 T cell receptor beta chains in this list originate from one sample, sequenced in a study of CD8 T cells in Susac syndrome. RNA amounts of roughly 0.5 to 1 ug underwent reverse transcription with random hexamers. Using its own MiXCR run on the immunoSEQ multiplex PCR reads, TCRdb lists one record per CDR3 protein. The profile shows over 150,000 distinct CDR3 sequences, roughly 92% of them singletons. The material sequenced was CD4+ T cells from PBMCs. The receptors originated from a human donor with multiple sclerosis.

V is TRBV5-4 and J is TRBJ2-2; 11 bases are a match to TRBD2. CDR3 length equals 18 residues. J lost 0 bases, V lost 0 bases, and 4 bases had no gene match. CDR1 is SGHNT and CDR2 is YYREEE in the germline V gene (reference sequence). CDR3 nucleotides: TGTGCCAGCAGCTTGGTCCTAGCGGGAGGCGCGAACACCGGGGAGCTGTTTTTT. It translates to CASSLVLAGGANTGELFF.

This clonotype was seen only once. This rearrangement joins TRBV12-3 or TRBV12-4 to TRBJ1-4; TRBD1 might be the D (6 bases). The CDR3 totals 15 residues. Trimming cost V 10 bases and J 7 bases, with 22 bases left between them. The CDR3 sequence is CAITTGNLLGEKLFF. In DNA, the CDR3 is TGTGCCATCACAACAGGGAATTTGCTCGGTGAAAAACTGTTTTTT.

This clonotype has a single count. The CDR3 spells CAWSAGTPPSEQYF. The CDR3 region has the DNA TGTGCCTGGAGCGCCGGGACTCCCCCCTCCGAGCAGTACTTC. The V call is TRBV30, the J call TRBJ2-7, with D perhaps TRBD2 (6 bases). Germline V lookup: CDR1 GTSNPN, CDR2 SVGIG (reference sequence). CDR3 length: 14 residues. Trimming cost V 3 bases and J 6 bases, with 18 bases left between them.

This rearrangement joins TRBV12-3 or TRBV12-4 to TRBJ2-4; D possibly uses TRBD1 or TRBD2 (5 bases each). The CDR3 has 13 amino acids. V was trimmed by 3 bases and J by 8 bases, leaving 11 bases between them. CDR3 sequence reads: CASSFGGMDIQYF. CDR3 coding DNA: TGTGCCAGCAGTTTTGGGGGTATGGACATTCAGTACTTC.

The CDR3 protein is CASSWRRWLFF. The CDR3 region has the DNA TGTGCCAGCAGTTGGCGCAGGTGGCTGTTTTTT. V usage is TRBV28 and J usage is TRBJ1-4, with D unresolved. This CDR3 has 11 residues. Trimming removed 4 bases from V and 14 bases from J, with 11 bases in between. CDR1 is MDHEN and CDR2 is SYDVKM in the germline V gene.

V gene TRBV30 combines with J gene TRBJ2-3, with D possibly being TRBD2 (5 bases). This CDR3 region has 17 residues. Germline loops: CDR1 GTSNPN, CDR2 SVGIG (reference sequence). Trimming took 0 bases from V and 0 from J, leaving 16 bases between them. The CDR3 reads CAWSVRWAGPSTDTQYF. Written as DNA, the CDR3 is TGTGCCTGGAGTGTACGGTGGGCGGGCCCTAGCACAGATACGCAGTATTTT.

The J gene is TRBJ1-5, the V gene TRBV2; 8 nucleotides line up with TRBD1. Trimming at V came to 9 bases and at J to 4 bases, leaving 2 bases not matched to a gene. The CDR3 has 12 residues. The V gene's germline CDR1 is SNHLY and CDR2 FYNNEI. CDR3: CASQGANQPQHF. The CDR3 DNA reads TGTGCCAGTCAGGGGGCAAATCAGCCCCAGCATTTT.

The chain links TRBV29-1 to TRBJ2-1; a weak D match, TRBD2 (6 bases). Germline CDR1 is SQVTM and CDR2 is ANQGSEA. Trimming stripped 3 bases from V and 7 bases from J, with 13 bases between. The length of the CDR3 is 13 residues. The CDR3 bases are TGCAGCGTTGACAGTGCGGGGAATAATGAGCAGTTCTTC. Its translation is CSVDSAGNNEQFF.

A note on this clonotype: The junction departs from germline at one end; a sequencing error may be responsible. The gene calls are TRBV4-1 and TRBJ2-2, with D possibly TRBD1 on 5 matching bases. Germline values: CDR1 MGHRA, CDR2 YSYEKL. The CDR3 has 15 amino acids. In DNA, the CDR3 is TGCGCTAGCAGCTACCGGGCCCAGGGCACCGGGGAGCTGTTTTTT. It encodes CASSYRAQGTGELFF.

The V call is TRBV14, the J call TRBJ2-1; no definite D call. This CDR3 contains 13 residues. Germline-derived CDR1 and CDR2 are SGHDN and FVKESK. The V end lost 3 bases, the J end lost 5 bases, and 8 bases lay between the germline ends. The CDR3 coding sequence is TGTGCCAGCAGCCACCAAAGCAACAATGAGCAGTTCTTC. It encodes CASSHQSNNEQFF.

This chain connects TRBV7-6 to TRBJ2-2; tentative D call: TRBD1 (6 bases). CDR1 and CDR2 (germline): SGHVS, FNYEAQ. The V gene lost 5 bases and the J gene lost 4 bases, with 14 bases spanning the gap. This CDR3 is 15 amino acids long. The CDR3 coding sequence is TGTGCCAGCAGCCCACGGGACACTCCCACCGGGGAGCTGTTTTTT. Its protein product is CASSPRDTPTGELFF. Full variable domain (missing parts from reference TRBV7-6 and TRBJ2-2): GAGVSQSPRYKVTKRGQDVALRCDPISGHVSLYWYRQALGQGPEFLTYFNYEAQQDKSGLPNDRFSAERPEGSISTLTIQRTEQRDSAMYRCASSPRDTPTGELFFGEGSRLTVL.

The chain uses TRBV7-9 and TRBJ1-5, with D perhaps TRBD1 (5 bases). From germline, CDR1 is SEHNR and CDR2 FQNEAQ (reference sequence). Between the trimmed V and J ends, which lost 5 bases and 7 bases, there was a span of 15 bases. This CDR3 spans 14 amino acids. CDR3 DNA sequence: TGTGCCAGCAGCGCCGACATTCGGGGCCAGCCCCAGCATTTT. Protein sequence: CASSADIRGQPQHF.

This chain connects TRBV4-1 to TRBJ1-1, with TRBD1 matching over 7 bases. The CDR3 runs to 16 residues. V shed 5 bases and J 2 bases; nucleotides not matched to a gene: 11. Per germline, CDR1 MGHRA and CDR2 YSYEKL. The chain's CDR3 is CASSSDRPTQNTEAFF. Written as DNA, the CDR3 is TGCGCCAGCAGCTCGGACAGGCCCACACAAAACACTGAAGCTTTCTTT.

V gene TRBV10-3 combines with J gene TRBJ2-2; D is perhaps TRBD1 (6 bases). Germline CDR1 and CDR2: ENHRY and SYGVKD. Between the trimmed V and J ends, which lost 3 bases and 4 bases, there was a span of 12 bases. The CDR3 totals 15 residues. CDR3 bases: TGTGCCATCAGTGAAGGAACAGGGATCACCGGGGAGCTGTTTTTT. Its translation: CAISEGTGITGELFF.

The chain uses TRBV20-1 and TRBJ2-3, with 8 bases lining up with TRBD1. The CDR3 contains 14 residues. Germline CDR1 is DFQATT and CDR2 is SNEGSKA (reference sequence). J was trimmed by 7 bases and V by 3 bases; bases with no gene match: 9. The CDR3: CSARGPGGAYTQYF. The CDR3 DNA reads as TGCAGTGCTAGGGGACCAGGGGGCGCGTATACGCAGTATTTT.

The V call is TRBV11-2, the J call TRBJ2-1, with 9 bases matching TRBD1. This CDR3 region has 16 residues. Per the germline V gene, CDR1 is SGHAT and CDR2 is FQNNGV. V trimming: 4 bases; J trimming: 4 bases; junction bases outside the gene matches: 8. CDR3 DNA: TGTGCCAGCAGCTCCTGGAAGGACAGGGGTTACAATGAGCAGTTCTTC. It specifies CASSSWKDRGYNEQFF.

J is TRBJ1-4 and V is TRBV3-1; no clear D gene. Deletions cut 4 bases from V and 8 bases from J, with 8 bases between. Germline CDR1 LGHDT, CDR2 YNNKEL (reference sequence). There are 12 residues in the CDR3. The chain's CDR3 is CASSLSEEKLFF. The CDR3 DNA follows: TGTGCCAGCAGCCTCTCGGAGGAAAAACTGTTTTTT.

The chain is built from TRBV7-2 and TRBJ2-1; tentative D call: TRBD2 (6 bases). Trimming left V 2 bases short and J 4 bases short, with 12 bases between. This CDR3 is 15 amino acids long. Germline V lookup: CDR1 SGHTA, CDR2 FQGNSA. The CDR3 spells CASSLNRELYNEQFF. CDR3 coding DNA: TGTGCCAGCAGCTTAAACCGGGAGTTATACAATGAGCAGTTCTTC.

This clonotype is a singleton in its sample. The chain carries TRBV6-5 and TRBJ1-5; D unresolved. Trimming removed 5 bases from V and 4 bases from J, with 15 bases in between. CDR3 size: 15 residues. Germline CDR1 MNHEY, CDR2 SVGAGI. CDR3 sequence reads: CASSPSSGWNQPQHF. CDR3 DNA: TGTGCCAGCAGTCCATCGTCCGGGTGGAATCAGCCCCAGCATTTT.

The chain employs TRBV20-1 and TRBJ2-4, with D uncertain. Germline V lookup: CDR1 DFQATT, CDR2 SNEGSKA (reference sequence). The germline V and J ends were trimmed by 2 bases and 9 bases, with 14 bases remaining between them. The CDR3 contains 13 residues. This CDR3 is CSARQSSTGIQYF. CDR3 DNA sequence: TGCAGTGCTAGACAATCCTCCACGGGCATTCAGTACTTC.